These 11 T cell receptor beta chains originate from one sample sequenced in a study of T cell responses to AZD1222 COVID-19 vaccine. The data were produced by immunoSEQ multiplex PCR, yet TCRdb's version contains in-frame clones alone and is incomplete. The sample records about 110,000 clones, around 90% being singletons. The source material was peripheral blood, sampled on day 0 of AZD1222 vaccination. Every receptor here comes from an adult in good health.

DNA for the CDR3: TGTGCCAGCAGTGGTATGGTCCAGCCCCAGCATTTT. This codes for CASSGMVQPQHF. The V and J genes are TRBV12-3 or TRBV12-4 and TRBJ1-5; no clear D gene. Trimming left V 5 bases short and J 7 bases short, with 9 bases between. CDR3 length: 12 amino acids.

This clone turned up a few times. The J gene is TRBJ1-3, the V gene TRBV2; D remains unclear. CDR3 length: 15 residues. Germline CDR1 is SNHLY and CDR2 is FYNNEI. V was cut by 6 bases and J by 4 bases, with 16 bases left in between. CDR3 sequence reads: CASRKVEPIGNTIYF. In DNA, the CDR3 is TGTGCCAGCAGGAAGGTCGAGCCCATCGGAAACACCATATATTTT.

The chain employs TRBV7-3 and TRBJ1-6; 7 nucleotides align to TRBD1. CDR3 length: 15 amino acids. The germline gives CDR1 SGHTA, CDR2 FQGTGA. V was pared by 0 bases and J by 6 bases, with 2 bases of the junction left unmatched. CDR3 sequence: CASSLTGGTNSPLHF. CDR3 bases: TGTGCCAGCAGCTTAACAGGGGGCACTAATTCACCCCTCCACTTT. The full variable domain, completed using reference TRBV7-3 and TRBJ1-6, is GAGVSQTPSNKVTEKGKYVELRCDPISGHTALYWYRQSLGQGPEFLIYFQGTGAADDSGLPNDRFFAVRPEGSVSTLKIQRTERGDSAVYLCASSLTGGTNSPLHFGNGTRLTVT.

The V and J genes are TRBV5-1 and TRBJ1-1; 11 bases align to TRBD1. V dropped 2 bases and J dropped 5; count of bases not matched to a gene: 8. Germline V gene sequence: CDR1 SGHRS, CDR2 YFSETQ. This CDR3 spans 16 amino acids. CDR3 loop: CASSFQSGTGGTEAFF. CDR3 nucleotides: TGCGCCAGCAGCTTCCAATCCGGGACAGGGGGAACTGAAGCTTTCTTT.

This chain links TRBV7-6 with TRBJ1-5; D is ambiguous. The CDR3 has 15 residues. Germline assignment: CDR1 SGHVS and CDR2 FNYEAQ. Trimming took 3 bases from V and 0 from J, leaving 9 bases between them. CDR3 loop: CASSLKEGSNQPQHF. CDR3 DNA: TGTGCCAGCAGCTTGAAGGAGGGTAGCAATCAGCCCCAGCATTTT.

The chain has TRBV15 and TRBJ2-1; TRBD2 matches at 7 bases. Germline V gene lookup returns CDR1 LNHNV and CDR2 YYDKDF (reference sequence). CDR3 length equals 16 residues. J lost 0 bases, V lost 0 bases, and 2 bases had no gene match. CDR3 protein: CATSREGLDSYNEQFF. The CDR3 DNA is TGTGCCACCAGCAGAGAAGGACTAGACTCCTACAATGAGCAGTTCTTC. Looking up the rest from reference TRBV15 and TRBJ2-1 gives the full variable domain: DAMVIQNPRYQVTQFGKPVTLSCSQTLNHNVMYWYQQKSSQAPKLLFHYYDKDFNNEADTPDNFQSRRPNTSFCFLDIRSPGLGDTAMYLCATSREGLDSYNEQFFGPGTRLTVL.

The chain carries TRBV12-3 or TRBV12-4 and TRBJ1-1; no reliable D call. The CDR3 runs 11 residues. The V gene lost 5 bases and the J gene lost 8 bases, with 9 bases spanning the gap. The CDR3 DNA is TGTGCCAGCAGTCAGGTACGAGAAGCTTTCTTT. Protein sequence: CASSQVREAFF.

The chain employs TRBV12-3 or TRBV12-4 and TRBJ2-7; TRBD1 might be the D (6 bases). The CDR3 has 13 amino acids. V was clipped by 1 base and J by 6 bases, with 10 bases between them. The CDR3 nucleotides read TGTGCCAGCAGTTTAGACAGGGTCGGCGAGCAGTACTTC. This encodes CASSLDRVGEQYF.

This chain uses TRBV19 with TRBJ2-3; 9 bases agree with TRBD1. This CDR3 region has 14 residues. V dropped 6 bases and J dropped 2; count of bases not matched to a gene: 3. The germline gives CDR1 LNHDA, CDR2 SQIVND (reference sequence). Written as DNA, the CDR3 is TGTGCCAGTAGCCGGGACAGGGTCACAGATACGCAGTATTTT. As protein: CASSRDRVTDTQYF. Based on the CDR3 plus reference TRBV19 and TRBJ2-3, the full variable domain is DGGITQSPKYLFRKEGQNVTLSCEQNLNHDAMYWYRQDPGQGLRLIYYSQIVNDFQKGDIAEGYSVSREKKESFPLTVTSAQKNPTAFYLCASSRDRVTDTQYFGPGTRLTVL.

The chain couples TRBV7-9 to TRBJ2-2; 7 bases align to TRBD1. Looked up from germline, CDR1 is SEHNR and CDR2 is FQNEAQ (reference sequence). After removal of 9 bases from V and 11 bases from J, the junction contained 15 bases not matched to a gene. CDR3 length equals 14 residues. CDR3 nucleotide sequence: TGTGCCAGTTCTCCCTCACGACAGGGCGTAGAGCTGTTTTTT. This encodes CASSPSRQGVELFF.

This clone was counted a few times. V and J are TRBV18 and TRBJ2-7; D is possibly TRBD1 (6 bases). Germline V lookup: CDR1 KGHSH, CDR2 LQKENI. This CDR3 has 13 residues. V lost 3 bases to trimming and J lost 3 bases, with 9 bases between them. CDR3 amino acids: CASSPARGYEQYF. CDR3 in DNA: TGTGCCAGCTCACCGGCCAGGGGCTACGAGCAGTACTTC.